This record concerns one TCR beta chain sequence. What this receptor recognizes is not known. Base qualities are missing; no much larger clone stands one base away. The data were taken from a study of PD-L1 blockade in urothelial cancer (TCRdb year 2017). With respect to the entire study: Therapy was started in the mid-2010s for all patients, and atezolizumab 1,200 mg was administered intravenously every 3 weeks. Twenty-five of 29 patients were males with bladder-origin urothelial cancer, and about 65% of the roughly 30 reported a prior smoking history. Patients had an ECOG performance status of 0 or 1 and had received between 0 and 3 prior chemotherapy regimens. Blood samples were analyzed at two time points: 3 weeks after treatment start (second dose) and 6 weeks after treatment start. A median of 141,255 T cells and approximately 83,000 unique TCRs was obtained from blood samples, and a median clonality of approximately 0.08 was observed. The study, an exploratory multi-omic analysis, examined somatic, immune and clinical correlates of response to PD-L1 blockade with atezolizumab in urothelial cancer. Pretreatment tumor samples, along with matched peripheral blood serially collected before and after atezolizumab treatment, were subjected to TCR sequencing. Durable clinical benefit was defined as progression-free survival longer than 6 months, and TCR features were also tested against progression-free and overall survival. In the same patients, whole exome sequencing and RNA sequencing of pretreatment tumors were performed in addition to TCR sequencing. Ten or so patients reached durable clinical benefit, while 20 patients did not. Some 29 patients had pretreatment blood TCR-seq, around 25 had at least one posttreatment blood collection, and around 25 had tumor TCR-seq.

Summary of the overall study and its limitations: A pretreatment peripheral blood TCR clonality below the median was linked to improved progression-free and overall survival. Small sample size (n ≈ 28) and many exploratory analyses mean the results are intended to be hypothesis-generating. Patients with durable benefit showed greater expansion of tumor-associated TCR clones in peripheral blood 3 weeks after starting treatment (n ≈ 21, p = 0.022).

Trimming at the junction amounts to 0 bases on V and 3 bases on J, and the germline ends lie 10 bases apart. CDR3 length: 15 amino acids, cysteine to phenylalanine. Only the CDR3 portion is preserved as DNA: 45 bases, with reading frame beginning at the first base. CDR1 and CDR2 are drawn from the germline V gene: SGHTA, FQGTGA. The sample's time point, from its label and the paper: pretreatment peripheral blood. The cohort included roughly 30 patients with locally advanced or metastatic urothelial carcinoma who were treated at Memorial Sloan Kettering on a trial protocol. Peripheral blood mononuclear cells were collected from each patient pretreatment and during treatment, giving between 1 and 8 total time points per patient. The Qiagen DNeasy Blood extraction kit was used to purify genomic DNA from total PBMCs and from tumor samples. PBMCs were collected pretreatment and during treatment, and were isolated and stored as previously described.

To estimate absolute template abundance from read counts, synthetic TCR analog templates were spiked into each PCR. The immunoSEQ assay used bias-controlled V and J gene primers to amplify TCRbeta CDR3 regions from genomic DNA. Rearranged TCRbeta segments were sequenced at approximately 20X coverage. The original methods were these. Clustering was used to correct sequencing errors, and CDR3s were annotated against IMGT to assign V, D and J genes. Downstream analyses used only productive TCRbeta rearrangements, leaving out any out-of-frame or stop-codon sequences. To compute clonality, Shannon entropy was normalized by the log of the number of unique productive sequences and then subtracted from one. Clones differing between time points or between blood and tumor were identified by Fisher's exact test with Benjamini-Hochberg correction at adjusted p below 0.01. TCRdb stores this immuneACCESS table with in-frame sequences only. Part of the clones is absent; in the studies checked, under half of the shortfall reflects unresolved V genes, and no reason is known for the rest. V and J calls and clone size are given by that table; D and trimming were obtained from the DNA. This sample has just under 40,000 clones in its table, and roughly nine tenths of those were observed once. The ten largest make up roughly 10% of the sample.

The sample here was PBMCs, taken around atezolizumab (anti-PD-L1) treatment. Recombination joined TRBV7-3 with TRBJ2-3, and TRBD1 may be the D gene, going by 5 matching bases. The sequence was collected from an older woman with urothelial cancer. CDR3 reads: CASSLTGAGTDTQYF. The DNA sequence follows: TGTGCCAGCAGCTTAACAGGGGCAGGGACAGATACGCAGTATTTT.